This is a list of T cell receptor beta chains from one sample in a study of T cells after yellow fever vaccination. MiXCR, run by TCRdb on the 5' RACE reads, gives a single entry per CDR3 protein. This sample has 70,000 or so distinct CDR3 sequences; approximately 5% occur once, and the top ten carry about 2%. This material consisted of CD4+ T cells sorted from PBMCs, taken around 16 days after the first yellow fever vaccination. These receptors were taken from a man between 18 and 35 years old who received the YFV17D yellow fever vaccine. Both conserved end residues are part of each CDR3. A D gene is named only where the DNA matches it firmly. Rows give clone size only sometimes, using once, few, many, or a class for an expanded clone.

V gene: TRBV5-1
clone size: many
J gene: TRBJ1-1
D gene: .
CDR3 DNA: TGCGCCTCCCGGGGGGGCCGGAGCACTGAAGCTTTCTTT
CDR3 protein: CASRGGRSTEAFF

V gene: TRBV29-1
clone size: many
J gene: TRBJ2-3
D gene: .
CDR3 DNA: TGCAGCGTGAGAAAAGATACGCAGTATTTT
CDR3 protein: CSVRKDTQYF

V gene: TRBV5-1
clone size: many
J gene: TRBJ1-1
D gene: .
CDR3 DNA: TGCGCCAGCACCGTAGACGGAGCAAGGACGAACACTGAAGCTTTCTTT
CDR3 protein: CASTVDGARTNTEAFF

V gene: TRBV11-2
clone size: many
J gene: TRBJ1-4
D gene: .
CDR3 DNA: TGTGCCAGCGGGTCTCGAGGTGGAAAACTGTTTTTT
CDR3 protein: CASGSRGGKLFF

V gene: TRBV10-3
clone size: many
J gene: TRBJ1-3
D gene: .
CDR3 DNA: TGTGCCATCAGTGAGTCGAAGGGGAGCTCTGGAAACACCATATATTTT
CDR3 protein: CAISESKGSSGNTIYF

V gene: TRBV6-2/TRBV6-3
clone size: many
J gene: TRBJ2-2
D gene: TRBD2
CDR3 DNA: TGTGCCAGCAGTTATGGGCTAGCGGCGAACACCGGGGAGCTGTTTTTT
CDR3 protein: CASSYGLAANTGELFF

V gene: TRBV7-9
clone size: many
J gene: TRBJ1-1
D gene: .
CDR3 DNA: TGTGCCAGCAACCTTAACCGGGGTGAAGCTTTCTTT
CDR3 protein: CASNLNRGEAFF

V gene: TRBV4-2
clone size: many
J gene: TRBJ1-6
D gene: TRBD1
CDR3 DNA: TGTGCCAGCAGCCAAGTTTCGGGACAGGGGTTCTCACCCCTCCACTTT
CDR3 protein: CASSQVSGQGFSPLHF

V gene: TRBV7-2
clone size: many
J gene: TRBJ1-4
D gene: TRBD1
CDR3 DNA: TGTGCCAGCAACCGACAGGGACCTAATGAAAAACTGTTTTTT
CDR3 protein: CASNRQGPNEKLFF

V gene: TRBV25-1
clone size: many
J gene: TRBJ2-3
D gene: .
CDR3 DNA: TGTGCCAGCAGTACATCTCTGGGGCTCACAGATACGCAGTATTTT
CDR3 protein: CASSTSLGLTDTQYF

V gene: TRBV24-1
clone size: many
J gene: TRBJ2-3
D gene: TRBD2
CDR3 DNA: TGTGCCACCAGTGATCCAACGCCGGGGGGGTCTGGCACAGATACGCAGTATTTT
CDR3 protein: CATSDPTPGGSGTDTQYF

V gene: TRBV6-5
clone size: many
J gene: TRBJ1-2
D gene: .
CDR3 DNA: TGTGCCAGCAGACAAACCTCGGGGCCGGAGGGCTACACCTTC
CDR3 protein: CASRQTSGPEGYTF

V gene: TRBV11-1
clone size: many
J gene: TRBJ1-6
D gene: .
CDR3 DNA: TGTGCCAGCAGCTCTGTTGGTCAGGGGAATTCACCCCTCCACTTT
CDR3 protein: CASSSVGQGNSPLHF

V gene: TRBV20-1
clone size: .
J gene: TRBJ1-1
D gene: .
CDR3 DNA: TGCAGTGCTAGTCTGTCCCAGGAAACTGAAGCTTTCTTT
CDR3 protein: CSASLSQETEAFF

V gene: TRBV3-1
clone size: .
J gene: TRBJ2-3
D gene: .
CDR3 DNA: TGTGCCATCAGCGGCGGGGGCGCCCGGTCGACTTACACAGATACGCAGTATTTT
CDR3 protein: CAISGGGARSTYTDTQYF

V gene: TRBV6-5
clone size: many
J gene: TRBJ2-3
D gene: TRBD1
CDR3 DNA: TGTGCCAGCAGCAGGACAGGGGGCTGGGATACGCAGTATTTT
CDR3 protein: CASSRTGGWDTQYF

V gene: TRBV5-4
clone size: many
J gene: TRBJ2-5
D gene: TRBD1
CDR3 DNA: TGTGCCAGCAGCCCCTGGGGGGACAGGGTAGGAGAGACCCAGTACTTC
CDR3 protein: CASSPWGDRVGETQYF

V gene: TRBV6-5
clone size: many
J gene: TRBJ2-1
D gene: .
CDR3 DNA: TGTGCCAGCAGCCAAAAAAGGGATGAGCAGTTCTTC
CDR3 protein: CASSQKRDEQFF

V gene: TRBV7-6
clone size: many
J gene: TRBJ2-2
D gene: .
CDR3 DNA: TGTGCCAGCAGCTTAACAACCCTTAGCGGGGAGCTGTTTTTT
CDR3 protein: CASSLTTLSGELFF

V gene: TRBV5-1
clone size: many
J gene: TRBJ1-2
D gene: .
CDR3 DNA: TGCGCCAGCAGCTTGGACACCGAAGGAGGTGGCTACACCTTC
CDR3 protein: CASSLDTEGGGYTF

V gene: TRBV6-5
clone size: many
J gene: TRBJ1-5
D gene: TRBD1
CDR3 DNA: TGTGCCAGCAGTCCACGACAGGGCATCGGGCCCCAGCATTTT
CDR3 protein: CASSPRQGIGPQHF

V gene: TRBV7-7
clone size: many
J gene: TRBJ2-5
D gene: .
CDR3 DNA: TGTGCCAGCAGCTTAGGAGGGGCCCCTCTCCAAGAGACCCAGTACTTC
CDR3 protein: CASSLGGAPLQETQYF

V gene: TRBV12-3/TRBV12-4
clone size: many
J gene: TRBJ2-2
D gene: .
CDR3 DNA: TGTGCCAGCAGCGGACGACTGAACACCGGGGAGCTGTTTTTT
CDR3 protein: CASSGRLNTGELFF

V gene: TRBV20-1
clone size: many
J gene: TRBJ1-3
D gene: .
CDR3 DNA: TGCAGTGCTAGAGTCGCGTCCTCTGGAAACACCATATATTTT
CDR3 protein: CSARVASSGNTIYF

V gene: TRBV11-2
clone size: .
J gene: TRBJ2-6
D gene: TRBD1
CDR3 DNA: TGTGCCAGCAGCTTCGGCGGGACAGGGCCCGCTGGGGCCAACGTCCTGACTTTC
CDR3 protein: CASSFGGTGPAGANVLTF

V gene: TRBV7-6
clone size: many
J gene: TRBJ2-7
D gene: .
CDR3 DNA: TGTGCCAGCAGCGCGGGCGCCAGAGTGAGGTACGAGCAGTACTTC
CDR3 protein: CASSAGARVRYEQYF

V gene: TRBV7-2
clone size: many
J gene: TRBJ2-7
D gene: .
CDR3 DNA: TGTGCCAGCAGCTTAGGGGGCCTCGGACTCAGCGAGCAGTACTTC
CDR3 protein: CASSLGGLGLSEQYF

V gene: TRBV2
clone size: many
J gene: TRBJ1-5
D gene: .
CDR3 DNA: TGTGCCAGCAGTGAATGGGACTTCAATCAGCCCCAGCATTTT
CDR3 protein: CASSEWDFNQPQHF

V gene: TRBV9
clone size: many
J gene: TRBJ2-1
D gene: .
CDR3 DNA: TGTGCCAGCAGCTCCAGTAGCGGTTCCTACAATGAGCAGTTCTTC
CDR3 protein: CASSSSSGSYNEQFF

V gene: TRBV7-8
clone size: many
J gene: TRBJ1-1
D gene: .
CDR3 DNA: TGTGCCAGCAGCTCTCTCGGGGGGGAAGGCACTGAAGCTTTCTTT
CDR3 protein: CASSSLGGEGTEAFF

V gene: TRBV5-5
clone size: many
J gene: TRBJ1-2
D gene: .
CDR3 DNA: TGTGCCAGCAGCGCCGTACCGACCCACAGCCCCTATGGCTACACCTTC
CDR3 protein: CASSAVPTHSPYGYTF

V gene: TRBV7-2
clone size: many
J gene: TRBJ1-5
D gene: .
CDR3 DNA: TGTGCCAGCAGCTCCGGTGTGGCAATAGGCAATCAGCCCCAGCATTTT
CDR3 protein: CASSSGVAIGNQPQHF

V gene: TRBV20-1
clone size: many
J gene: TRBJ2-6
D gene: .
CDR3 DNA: TGCAGTGCTAGAGATCCCCGGGGCTCCGTATCTGGGGCCAACGTCCTGACTTTC
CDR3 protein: CSARDPRGSVSGANVLTF

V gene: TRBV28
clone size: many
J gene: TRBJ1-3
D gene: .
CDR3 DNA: TGTGCCAGGGAGAAGGGGAGGGAAGGTGGAAACACCATATATTTT
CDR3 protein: CAREKGREGGNTIYF

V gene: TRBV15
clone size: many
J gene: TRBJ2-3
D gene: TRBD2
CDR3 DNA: TGTGCCACCAGCAGAGACCGGACTAGATCTACGCAGTATTTT
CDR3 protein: CATSRDRTRSTQYF

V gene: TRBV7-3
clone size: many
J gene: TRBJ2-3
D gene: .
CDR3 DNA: TGTGCCAGCAGAATGAATACAGATACGCAGTATTTT
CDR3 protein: CASRMNTDTQYF

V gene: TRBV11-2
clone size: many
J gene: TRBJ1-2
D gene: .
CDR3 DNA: TGTGCCAGCAGCATGCTAATCCGGGGCCATTATGGCTACACCTTC
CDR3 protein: CASSMLIRGHYGYTF